This TCR beta chain derives from a study of beta chain features in type 1 diabetes. The CDR3 spans 13 residues. Trimming pared 2 bases from V and 5 bases from J, leaving 9 bases between. Germline V gene data show CDR1 as SEHNR and CDR2 as FQNEAQ (reference sequence). This clone turned up a few times. cDNA synthesis used the whole RNA isolate, giving expressed TCRB sequences. The read count averaged approximately 3.3 million across naive, central memory and regulatory T cell samples. Produced via immunoSEQ multiplex PCR; TCRdb's table is partial and in-frame only. The sample has 430,000 or so clones, roughly 11% seen once.

The source is a woman aged 18 to 35 in good health. Input material: naive CD4+ T cells from blood. The chain recombines TRBV7-9 with TRBJ1-1; D may be TRBD1 (6 bases). The CDR3 reads CASSLIQGTEAFF. The CDR3, as DNA: TGTGCCAGCAGCTTAATACAGGGTACTGAAGCTTTCTTT.